A single sample is the source of the 13 T cell receptor beta chains below, sequenced in a study of blood T cells in healthy people across ages. A second PCR of about 7 to 12 cycles used a sample-barcoded 5' primer and a J-beta primer mix. TCRdb re-called the 5' RACE reads through MiXCR, storing one row per CDR3 protein. The repertoire holds 600,000 or so distinct CDR3 sequences, with roughly 48% as singletons. Sequences were obtained from blood. Receptors originate from a man aged 80 or over in good health.

The gene calls are TRBV30 and TRBJ1-2; 10 bases agree with TRBD1. J was trimmed by 5 bases and V by 7 bases; bases with no gene match: 10. Germline-derived CDR1 and CDR2 are GTSNPN and SVGIG (reference sequence). This CDR3 spans 14 amino acids. Written as DNA, the CDR3 is TGTGCCTCCGGGGGGGACAGGGGTGCTTATGGCTACACCTTC. Translated: CASGGDRGAYGYTF.

The chain links TRBV11-2 to TRBJ2-7; TRBD1 is a possible D gene (5 bases). There are 15 residues in the CDR3. V lost 3 bases, J lost 2 bases, and 14 bases lay in between. CDR1 SGHAT and CDR2 FQNNGV come from the germline V gene. The CDR3: CASSFPRVGPYEQYF. CDR3 nucleotides: TGTGCCAGCAGCTTCCCCCGAGTGGGGCCCTACGAGCAGTACTTC.

The sample holds a few counts of this clonotype. The V call is TRBV12-3 or TRBV12-4, the J call TRBJ2-3, with 7 bases identical to TRBD2. The junction had 8 bases not matched to a gene; V was cut back by 2 bases and J by 6 bases. The CDR3 spans 15 residues. In DNA, the CDR3 is TGTGCCAGCAGTTTAAGCGGGGACCGGGGGGATACGCAGTATTTT. Translation gives CASSLSGDRGDTQYF.

Regarding this clonotype: A single base separates this from a much larger clone, so it may be a read error. The CDR3 region is CAGSSWDRGYEQYF. Written as DNA, the CDR3 is TGTGCCGGCAGCTCCTGGGACAGAGGCTACGAGCAGTACTTC. The chain joins TRBV7-2 to TRBJ2-5, with 7 bases lining up with TRBD1. The J call may be faulty, since TRBJ2-7 better matches the DNA end. This CDR3 spans 14 amino acids. CDR1 and CDR2 (germline): SGHTA, FQGNSA.

In the case of this clonotype: Sequence at one end of the junction differs from germline and may be a read error. The V call is TRBV12-3 or TRBV12-4, the J call TRBJ2-6; the D gene is possibly TRBD1 (5 bases). The CDR3 length is 16 residues. The CDR3: CTSSQSRVTGANVLTF. The CDR3 bases are TGTACCAGCAGTCAAAGCAGGGTTACTGGGGCCAACGTCCTGACTTTC.

The chain employs TRBV10-3 and TRBJ1-1, with D possibly TRBD1 on 5 matching bases. CDR1 ENHRY and CDR2 SYGVKD come from the germline V gene. CDR3 size: 12 residues. The V end lost 4 bases, the J end lost 12 bases, and 15 bases lay between the germline ends. The CDR3 sequence: CAISVPGAMPFF. CDR3 sequence (DNA): TGTGCCATCAGTGTTCCCGGGGCGATGCCTTTCTTT.

The chain couples TRBV3-1 to TRBJ2-3; D remains unclear. The CDR3 consists of 14 residues. V was clipped by 5 bases and J by 0 bases, with 9 bases between them. Germline V gene data show CDR1 as LGHDT and CDR2 as YNNKEL (reference sequence). The CDR3 spells CASSAQISTDTQYF. The CDR3 bases are TGTGCCAGCAGCGCTCAGATTAGCACAGATACGCAGTATTTT.

J is TRBJ2-5 and V is TRBV20-1; D is undetermined. V was clipped by 0 bases and J by 0 bases, with 5 bases between them. The CDR3 has 13 amino acids. The germline CDR1 and CDR2 sequences are DFQATT and SNEGSKA (reference sequence). The CDR3 reads CSARDRNQETQYF. Written as DNA, the CDR3 is TGCAGTGCTAGAGACAGAAACCAAGAGACCCAGTACTTC.

The gene calls are TRBV15 and TRBJ2-5; 8 bases fit TRBD2. CDR3 size: 14 residues. The junction had 7 bases not matched to a gene; V was cut back by 5 bases and J by 5 bases. Germline V gives CDR1 LNHNV, CDR2 YYDKDF (reference sequence). Here the CDR3 DNA reads TGTGCCACCAGCTCGGGAGGGACTTTGGAGACCCAGTACTTC. It yields the protein CATSSGGTLETQYF.

J is TRBJ2-3 and V is TRBV5-1; 7 bases are shared with TRBD2. After removal of 3 bases from V and 2 bases from J, the junction contained 3 bases not matched to a gene. The CDR3 contains 14 residues. In germline, CDR1 is SGHRS, CDR2 YFSETQ. CDR3 DNA sequence: TGCGCCAGCAGCTGGGAGGGCCTCACAGATACGCAGTATTTT. Translated: CASSWEGLTDTQYF.

Written as DNA, the CDR3 is TGTGCCAGCAGCCCAGGGATGCTAGGGGGAAACACCATATATTTT. Its protein product is CASSPGMLGGNTIYF. This chain connects TRBV7-2 to TRBJ1-3; D perhaps matches TRBD1 (5 bases). Per the germline V gene, CDR1 is SGHTA and CDR2 is FQGNSA. The CDR3 runs 15 residues. Deletions cut 5 bases from V and 4 bases from J, with 15 bases between.

This clonotype was detected once. The chain carries TRBV12-3 or TRBV12-4 and TRBJ1-5; no clear D gene. CDR3 length: 16 amino acids. V lost 4 bases and J lost 7, with 20 bases in between. CDR3 region: CASSSELEEGRQPQHF. CDR3 DNA sequence: TGTGCCAGCAGTTCCGAGCTCGAAGAGGGTCGCCAGCCCCAGCATTTT.

This sequence joins TRBV29-1 and TRBJ2-7; D not resolved. V was clipped by 3 bases and J by 3 bases, with 12 bases between them. Germline loops: CDR1 SQVTM, CDR2 ANQGSEA. The CDR3 covers 13 residues. The CDR3 DNA reads as TGCAGCGTTGAGGCGACGGCTGACTACGAGCAGTACTTC. Residues: CSVEATADYEQYF.